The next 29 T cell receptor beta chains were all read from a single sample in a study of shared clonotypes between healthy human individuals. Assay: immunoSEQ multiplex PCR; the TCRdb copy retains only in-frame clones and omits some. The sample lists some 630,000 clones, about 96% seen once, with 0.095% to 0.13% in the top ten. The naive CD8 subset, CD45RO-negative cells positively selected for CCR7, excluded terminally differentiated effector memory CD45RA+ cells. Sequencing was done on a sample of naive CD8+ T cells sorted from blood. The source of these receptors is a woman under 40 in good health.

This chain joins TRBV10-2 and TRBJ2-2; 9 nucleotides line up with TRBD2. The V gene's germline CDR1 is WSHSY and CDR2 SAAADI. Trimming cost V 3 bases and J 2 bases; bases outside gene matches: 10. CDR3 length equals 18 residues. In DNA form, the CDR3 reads TGCGCCAGCAGTGATCTGGCGGGGGGGGATCCAAACACCGGGGAGCTGTTTTTT. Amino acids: CASSDLAGGDPNTGELFF.

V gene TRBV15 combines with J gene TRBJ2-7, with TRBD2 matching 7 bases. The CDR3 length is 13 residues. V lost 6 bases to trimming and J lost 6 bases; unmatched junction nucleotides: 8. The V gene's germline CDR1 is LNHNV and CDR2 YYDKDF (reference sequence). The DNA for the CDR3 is TGTGCCACCAGGGTTGCGGGAGCCGGCGAGCAGTACTTC. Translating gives CATRVAGAGEQYF.

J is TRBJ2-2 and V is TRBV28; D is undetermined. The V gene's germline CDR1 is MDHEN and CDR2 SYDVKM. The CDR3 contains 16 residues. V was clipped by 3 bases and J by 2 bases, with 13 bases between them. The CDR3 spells CASSFPLVGNTGELFF. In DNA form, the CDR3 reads TGTGCCAGCAGTTTTCCCTTAGTGGGAAACACCGGGGAGCTGTTTTTT.

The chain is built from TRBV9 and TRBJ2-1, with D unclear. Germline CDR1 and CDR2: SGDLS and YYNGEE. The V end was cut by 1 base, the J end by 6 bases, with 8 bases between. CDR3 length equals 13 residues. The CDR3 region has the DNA TGTGCCAGCAGCGTACGAAGCTCCAATGAGCAGTTCTTC. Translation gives CASSVRSSNEQFF.

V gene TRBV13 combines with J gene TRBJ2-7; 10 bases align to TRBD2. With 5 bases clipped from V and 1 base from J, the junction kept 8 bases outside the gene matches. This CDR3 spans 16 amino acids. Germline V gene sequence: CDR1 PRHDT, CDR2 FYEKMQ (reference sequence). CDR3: CASSLAGAGGSYEQYF. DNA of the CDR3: TGTGCCAGCAGCCTAGCGGGGGCGGGAGGTTCCTACGAGCAGTACTTC.

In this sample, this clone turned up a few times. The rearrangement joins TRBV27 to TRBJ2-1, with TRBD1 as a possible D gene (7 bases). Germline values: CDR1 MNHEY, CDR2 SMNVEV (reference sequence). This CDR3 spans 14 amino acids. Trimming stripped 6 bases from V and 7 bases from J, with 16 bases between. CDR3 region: CASSLPPGGNEQFF. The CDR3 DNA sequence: TGTGCCAGCAGCTTACCCCCAGGGGGGAATGAGCAGTTCTTC.

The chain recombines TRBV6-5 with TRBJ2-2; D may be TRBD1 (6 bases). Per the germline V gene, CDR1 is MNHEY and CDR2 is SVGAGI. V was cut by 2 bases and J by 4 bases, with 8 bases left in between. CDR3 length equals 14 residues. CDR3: CASSYGRGTGELFF. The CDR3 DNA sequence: TGTGCCAGCAGTTACGGCAGGGGCACCGGGGAGCTGTTTTTT.

The CDR3 here is CAYSGSNPGEQYF. In DNA form, the CDR3 reads TGTGCCTATAGCGGGAGCAATCCAGGCGAGCAGTACTTC. V gene TRBV11-2 combines with J gene TRBJ2-7; 9 positions match TRBD2. Per the germline V gene, CDR1 is SGHAT and CDR2 is FQNNGV. The V and J ends lost 11 bases and 6 bases, in that order; junction bases with no gene match: 11. The CDR3 contains 13 residues.

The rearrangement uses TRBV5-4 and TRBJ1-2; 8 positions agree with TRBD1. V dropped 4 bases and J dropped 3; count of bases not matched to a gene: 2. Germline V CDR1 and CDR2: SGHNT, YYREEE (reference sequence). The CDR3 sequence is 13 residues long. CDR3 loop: CASSPTGDYGYTF. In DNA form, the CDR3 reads TGTGCCAGCAGCCCGACAGGGGACTATGGCTACACCTTC.

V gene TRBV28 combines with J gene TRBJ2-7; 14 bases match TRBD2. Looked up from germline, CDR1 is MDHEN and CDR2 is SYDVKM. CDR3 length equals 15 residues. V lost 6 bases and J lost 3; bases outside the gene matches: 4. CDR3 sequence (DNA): TGTGCCAGCAGAGAGGGACTAGCGGGAGTCTACGAGCAGTACTTC. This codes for CASREGLAGVYEQYF.

The CDR3, as DNA: TGCGCCAGCAGCCCTCGTGGGGTTGCCAAAAACATTCAGTACTTC. Translating gives CASSPRGVAKNIQYF. The rearrangement joins TRBV5-1 to TRBJ2-4; no firm D call. This CDR3 is built from 15 residues. Germline V gene sequence: CDR1 SGHRS, CDR2 YFSETQ. Deletions cut 4 bases from V and 1 base from J, with 12 bases between.

CDR3 protein: CASSRGGDVYGYTF. The CDR3 nucleotides read TGTGCCAGCAGCAGGGGAGGTGATGTCTATGGCTACACCTTC. The chain employs TRBV13 and TRBJ1-2; weak D call: TRBD1 (5 bases). The CDR3 is 14 residues long. CDR1 and CDR2 from the germline V gene are PRHDT and FYEKMQ (reference sequence). Trimming left V 5 bases short and J 4 bases short, with 14 bases between.

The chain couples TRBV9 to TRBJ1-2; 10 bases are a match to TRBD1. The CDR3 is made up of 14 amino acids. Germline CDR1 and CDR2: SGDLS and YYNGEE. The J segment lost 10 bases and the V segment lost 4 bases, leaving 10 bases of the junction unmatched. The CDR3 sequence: CASSTSGTGDDYTF. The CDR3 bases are TGTGCCAGCAGCACATCCGGGACAGGGGATGACTACACCTTC.

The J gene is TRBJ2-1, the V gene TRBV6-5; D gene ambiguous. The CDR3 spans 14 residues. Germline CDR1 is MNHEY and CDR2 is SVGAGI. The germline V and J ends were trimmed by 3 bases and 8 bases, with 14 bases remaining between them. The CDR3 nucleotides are TGTGCCAGCAGTTATCACTTGGTGGCCCATGAGCAGTTCTTC. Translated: CASSYHLVAHEQFF.

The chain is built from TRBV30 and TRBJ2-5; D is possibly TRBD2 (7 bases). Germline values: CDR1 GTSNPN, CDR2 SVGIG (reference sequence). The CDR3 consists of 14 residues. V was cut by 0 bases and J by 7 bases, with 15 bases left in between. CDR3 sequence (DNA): TGTGCCTGGAGTGTAGGAGTGGCGGGGGCGACCCAGTACTTC. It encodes CAWSVGVAGATQYF. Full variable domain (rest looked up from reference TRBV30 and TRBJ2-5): SQTIHQWPATLVQPVGSPLSLECTVEGTSNPNLYWYRQAAGRGLQLLFYSVGIGQISSEVPQNLSASRPQDRQFILSSKKLLLSDSGFYLCAWSVGVAGATQYFGPGTRLLVL.

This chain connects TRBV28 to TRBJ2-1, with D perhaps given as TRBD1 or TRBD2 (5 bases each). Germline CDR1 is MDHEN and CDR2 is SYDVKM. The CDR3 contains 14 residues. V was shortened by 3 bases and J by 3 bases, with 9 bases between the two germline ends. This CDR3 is CASSFGAGYNEQFF. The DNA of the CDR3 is TGTGCCAGCAGTTTCGGGGCGGGCTACAATGAGCAGTTCTTC.

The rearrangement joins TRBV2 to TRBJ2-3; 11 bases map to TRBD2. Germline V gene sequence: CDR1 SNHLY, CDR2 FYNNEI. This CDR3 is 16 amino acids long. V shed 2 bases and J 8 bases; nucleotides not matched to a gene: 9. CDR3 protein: CASSELVAGGLLTQYF. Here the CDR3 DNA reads TGTGCCAGCAGTGAATTGGTAGCGGGAGGGCTACTTACGCAGTATTTT.

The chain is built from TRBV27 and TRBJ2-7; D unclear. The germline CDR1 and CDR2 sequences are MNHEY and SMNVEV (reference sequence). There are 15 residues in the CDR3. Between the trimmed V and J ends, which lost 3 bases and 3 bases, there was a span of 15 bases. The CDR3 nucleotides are TGTGCCAGCAGTTTCTCTCATCCGGCCTTCTACGAGCAGTACTTC. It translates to CASSFSHPAFYEQYF.

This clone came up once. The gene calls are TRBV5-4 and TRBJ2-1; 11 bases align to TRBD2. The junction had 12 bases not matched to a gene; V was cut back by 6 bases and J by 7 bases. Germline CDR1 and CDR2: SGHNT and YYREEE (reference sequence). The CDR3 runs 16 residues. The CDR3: CASTFRTGTSGNEQFF. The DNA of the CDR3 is TGTGCCAGCACCTTTCGAACCGGGACTAGCGGTAATGAGCAGTTCTTC.

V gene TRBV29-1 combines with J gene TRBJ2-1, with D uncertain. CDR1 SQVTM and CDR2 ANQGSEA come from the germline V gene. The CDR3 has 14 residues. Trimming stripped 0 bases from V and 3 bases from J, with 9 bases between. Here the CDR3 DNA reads TGCAGCGTTGAAGAGGGCCTCCTCTACAATGAGCAGTTCTTC. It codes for CSVEEGLLYNEQFF.

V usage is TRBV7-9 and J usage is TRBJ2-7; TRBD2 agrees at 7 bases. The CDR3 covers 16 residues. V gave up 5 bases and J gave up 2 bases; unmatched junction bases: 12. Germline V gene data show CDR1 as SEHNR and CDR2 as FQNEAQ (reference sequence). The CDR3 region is CASSPSSGGKTYEQYF. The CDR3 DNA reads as TGTGCCAGCAGCCCATCCTCGGGAGGAAAAACCTACGAGCAGTACTTC. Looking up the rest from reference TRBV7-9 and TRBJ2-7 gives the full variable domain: DTGVSQNPRHKITKRGQNVTFRCDPISEHNRLYWYRQTLGQGPEFLTYFQNEAQLEKSRLLSDRFSAERPKGSFSTLEIQRTEQGDSAMYLCASSPSSGGKTYEQYFGPGTRLTVT.

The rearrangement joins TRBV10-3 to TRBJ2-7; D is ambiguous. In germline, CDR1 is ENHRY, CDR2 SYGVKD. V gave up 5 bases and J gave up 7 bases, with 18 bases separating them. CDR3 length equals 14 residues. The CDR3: CAISKFRLGREQYF. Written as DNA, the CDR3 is TGTGCCATCAGTAAGTTCAGGTTAGGTCGGGAGCAGTACTTC.

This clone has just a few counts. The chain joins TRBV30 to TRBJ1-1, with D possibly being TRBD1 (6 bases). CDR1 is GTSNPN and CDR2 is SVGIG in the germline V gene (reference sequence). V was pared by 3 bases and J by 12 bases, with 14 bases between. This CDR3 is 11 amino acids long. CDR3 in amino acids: CAWSDAQGPFF. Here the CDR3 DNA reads TGTGCCTGGAGCGACGCACAGGGCCCTTTCTTT.

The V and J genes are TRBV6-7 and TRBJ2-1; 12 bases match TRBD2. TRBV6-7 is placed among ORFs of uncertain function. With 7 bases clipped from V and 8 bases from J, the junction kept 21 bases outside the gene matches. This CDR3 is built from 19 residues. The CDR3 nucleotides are TGTGCCAGCATTCTGACTAGCGGGAGAGAGGTTGTCCGTAGGGATGAGCAGTTCTTC. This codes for CASILTSGREVVRRDEQFF.

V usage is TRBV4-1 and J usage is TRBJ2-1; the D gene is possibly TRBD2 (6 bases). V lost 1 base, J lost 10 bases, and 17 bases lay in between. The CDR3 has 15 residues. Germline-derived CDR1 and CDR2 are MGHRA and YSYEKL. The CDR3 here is CASSQGEVSSVEQFF. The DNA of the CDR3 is TGCGCCAGCAGCCAAGGGGAGGTCTCTTCCGTGGAGCAGTTCTTC.

In DNA, the CDR3 is TGTGCCAGTGGAGAGGGTAATGAAGCTTTCTTT. Protein sequence: CASGEGNEAFF. The rearrangement joins TRBV19 to TRBJ1-1; D unresolved. Trimming removed 8 bases from V and 7 bases from J, with 11 bases in between. The V gene's germline CDR1 is LNHDA and CDR2 SQIVND (reference sequence). The CDR3 covers 11 residues.

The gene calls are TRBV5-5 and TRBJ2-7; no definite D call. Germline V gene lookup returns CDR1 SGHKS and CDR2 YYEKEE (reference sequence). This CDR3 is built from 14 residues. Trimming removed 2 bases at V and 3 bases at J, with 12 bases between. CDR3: CASSFGSKFYEQYF. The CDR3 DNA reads TGTGCCAGCAGCTTCGGATCCAAATTCTACGAGCAGTACTTC. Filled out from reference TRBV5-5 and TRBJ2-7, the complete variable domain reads DAGVTQSPTHLIKTRGQQVTLRCSPISGHKSVSWYQQVLGQGPQFIFQYYEKEERGRGNFPDRFSARQFPNYSSELNVNALLLGDSALYLCASSFGSKFYEQYFGPGTRLTVT.

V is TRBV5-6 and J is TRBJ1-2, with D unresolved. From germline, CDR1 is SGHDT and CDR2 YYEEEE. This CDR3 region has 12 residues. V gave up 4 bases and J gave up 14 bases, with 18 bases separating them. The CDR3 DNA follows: TGTGCCAGCAGCCCTGGAGGAGGGCTAGGAACCTTC. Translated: CASSPGGGLGTF.

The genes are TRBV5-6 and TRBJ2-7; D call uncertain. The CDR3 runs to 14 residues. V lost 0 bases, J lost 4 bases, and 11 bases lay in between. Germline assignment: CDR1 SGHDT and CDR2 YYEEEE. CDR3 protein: CASSLGVVVYEQYF. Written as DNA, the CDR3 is TGTGCCAGCAGCTTGGGGGTAGTAGTATACGAGCAGTACTTC.